What follows describes a single TCR beta chain. This record comes from a study of CD8 T cells in Susac syndrome. Sequencing targeted TCR beta in blood CD8+ and CD4+ T cells. Controls were drawn from healthy donors and were matched for age and sex. The RNA input was about 0.5 to 1 ug, and it was reverse transcribed with random hexamers. Using its own MiXCR run on the immunoSEQ multiplex PCR reads, TCRdb lists one record per CDR3 protein. The sample contains 130,000 to 150,000 distinct CDR3 sequences, roughly 94% of which appear only once. There are 15 residues in the CDR3. With 0 bases clipped from V and 1 base from J, the junction kept 0 bases outside the gene matches. CDR1 is WSHSY, CDR2 SAAADI, per germline.

The sample comprised CD4+ T cells from PBMCs. This receptor was identified in a human donor in good health. V usage is TRBV10-2 and J usage is TRBJ1-5; TRBD1 agrees at 7 bases. The CDR3 DNA reads as TGCGCCAGCAGTGAGTCGGGACAGAGCAATCAGCCCCAGCATTTT. Translated, it gives CASSESGQSNQPQHF.